The 26 T cell receptor beta chains in this list originate from one sample, sequenced in a study of resident and recirculating memory T cells in vitiligo. TCRdb's table, derived via immunoSEQ multiplex PCR, lists solely in-frame clones and lacks some. The sample has tens of thousands of clones; 90% to 95% are singletons. Sequenced: blood. These TCRs come from a male donor with vitiligo.

J is TRBJ1-3 and V is TRBV2; no reliable D call. Between the trimmed V and J ends, which lost 2 bases and 5 bases, there was a span of 4 bases. Germline assignment: CDR1 SNHLY and CDR2 FYNNEI. CDR3 length: 12 amino acids. The CDR3 nucleotides are TGTGCCAGCAGTGAATCCAGAAACACCATATATTTT. Translated: CASSESRNTIYF.

The chain combines TRBV7-9 with TRBJ2-7, with 8 positions matching TRBD2. Germline trimming cut 6 bases from V and 4 bases from J; bases unmatched to any gene: 14. CDR3 size: 16 residues. Germline assignment: CDR1 SEHNR and CDR2 FQNEAQ (reference sequence). CDR3 sequence reads: CASRPTDPTSGYEQYF. DNA for the CDR3: TGTGCCAGCAGACCAACGGACCCTACTAGCGGTTACGAGCAGTACTTC.

The genes are TRBV28 and TRBJ1-2; 12 bases match TRBD1. Germline CDR1 is MDHEN and CDR2 is SYDVKM. V lost 8 bases to trimming and J lost 7 bases; unmatched junction nucleotides: 17. The CDR3 spans 17 residues. CDR3 in amino acids: CASFSLRDRGRSFGYTF. The CDR3 nucleotides read TGTGCCAGCTTCTCCCTCCGGGACAGGGGGCGTAGTTTTGGCTACACCTTC.

CDR3 sequence (DNA): TGTGCCAGCAGCATAGCTCCGGGACAGGCGCTAGTCGGAAAACTGTTTTTT. Translated, it gives CASSIAPGQALVGKLFF. This chain links TRBV5-4 with TRBJ1-4; 8 nucleotides align to TRBD1. V shed 4 bases and J 10 bases; nucleotides not matched to a gene: 18. Germline CDR1 SGHNT, CDR2 YYREEE (reference sequence). The CDR3 is 17 residues long.

This chain joins TRBV7-9 and TRBJ2-3; D is ambiguous. V was trimmed by 4 bases and J by 1 base, leaving 12 bases between them. The CDR3 length is 15 residues. Germline V gene lookup returns CDR1 SEHNR and CDR2 FQNEAQ (reference sequence). The CDR3, as DNA: TGTGCCAGCAGCTCCCGACCGAGCGGCACAGATACGCAGTATTTT. It yields the protein CASSSRPSGTDTQYF. Full variable domain (outside the CDR3, taken from reference TRBV7-9 and TRBJ2-3): DTGVSQNPRHKITKRGQNVTFRCDPISEHNRLYWYRQTLGQGPEFLTYFQNEAQLEKSRLLSDRFSAERPKGSFSTLEIQRTEQGDSAMYLCASSSRPSGTDTQYFGPGTRLTVL.

The rearrangement links TRBV2 to TRBJ1-2; 9 bases are shared with TRBD1. Unmatched junction bases numbered 5, after V lost 1 base and J lost 8 bases. CDR1 SNHLY and CDR2 FYNNEI come from the germline V gene. This CDR3 has 14 amino acids. CDR3: CASSEGGQGKGYTF. Here the CDR3 DNA reads TGTGCCAGCAGTGAAGGCGGACAGGGGAAAGGCTACACCTTC.

This rearrangement joins TRBV7-5 to TRBJ2-5; no DNA check was done on the table's D call, TRBD2. TRBV7-5 is a pseudogene. The length of the CDR3 is 11 residues. The CDR3 DNA is TGTGTCAGAAGCCCTCAAGAGACCCAGTACTTC. Its translation is CVRSPQETQYF.

This chain links TRBV9 with TRBJ2-1; TRBD1 is a possible D gene (6 bases). Trimming removed 0 bases at V and 5 bases at J, with 12 bases between. Germline lookup yields CDR1 SGDLS and CDR2 YYNGEE. The CDR3 contains 15 residues. CDR3 loop: CASSVAGAGDNEQFF. CDR3 DNA sequence: TGTGCCAGCAGCGTAGCGGGTGCAGGGGACAATGAGCAGTTCTTC.

The CDR3, as DNA: TGTGCCAGCACTAGCTTTGGGGGACGAACAGGGTATAGCAATCAGCCCCAGCATTTT. Amino acids: CASTSFGGRTGYSNQPQHF. The chain links TRBV28 to TRBJ1-5; D perhaps matches TRBD1 (6 bases). Trimming shortened V by 7 bases and J by 0 bases, and 25 bases separated the two germline ends. The CDR3 runs to 19 residues. Germline V gives CDR1 MDHEN, CDR2 SYDVKM.

CDR3 in DNA: TGTGCCAGCAGTTTAGCCGGACTGATTCAGTACTTC. This translates into CASSLAGLIQYF. This chain uses TRBV28 with TRBJ2-4; a possible D gene is TRBD2 (5 bases). The CDR3 spans 12 residues. Trimming took 2 bases from V and 10 from J, leaving 9 bases between them. In germline, CDR1 is MDHEN, CDR2 SYDVKM.

In its sample, this clone was seen once. This rearrangement joins TRBV7-2 to TRBJ1-5; a possible D gene is TRBD1 (6 bases). Trimming cost V 3 bases and J 1 base, with 13 bases left between them. Germline-derived CDR1 and CDR2 are SGHTA and FQGNSA. The CDR3 sequence is 16 residues long. The CDR3 sequence: CASSLMGHSSNQPQHF. For the CDR3, the DNA is TGTGCCAGCAGCTTGATGGGACACTCGAGCAATCAGCCCCAGCATTTT.

V usage is TRBV6-1 and J usage is TRBJ2-7; 7 positions match TRBD2. Germline CDR1 and CDR2: MNHNS and SASEGT. The J segment lost 3 bases and the V segment lost 6 bases, leaving 8 bases of the junction unmatched. This CDR3 has 14 residues. The CDR3 coding sequence is TGTGCCAGCAGGGGCACGGGAGGCGGCTACGAGCAGTACTTC. This translates into CASRGTGGGYEQYF.

The V call is TRBV6-6, the J call TRBJ2-7, with 7 bases fitting TRBD2. CDR1 and CDR2 (germline): MNHNY, SVGAGI (reference sequence). V gave up 5 bases and J gave up 2 bases; unmatched junction bases: 6. The CDR3 has 14 amino acids. The CDR3, as DNA: TGTGCCAGCAGTAAATCTAGCGGACCCTACGAGCAGTACTTC. Protein product: CASSKSSGPYEQYF.

This chain joins TRBV6-4 and TRBJ1-5, with D possibly being TRBD1 (6 bases). CDR1 and CDR2 from the germline V gene are MRHNA and SNTAGT. The CDR3 sequence is 17 residues long. Trimming cost V 2 bases and J 2 bases, with 16 bases left between them. CDR3 coding DNA: TGTGCCAGCAGTGACCCTCGACAGGCCGGGGGCAATCAGCCCCAGCATTTT. Protein sequence: CASSDPRQAGGNQPQHF.

The CDR3 DNA follows: TGTGCCAGCAGTGAATTGGCGGGAGGTGGGTCCTACGAGCAGTACTTC. Translated, it gives CASSELAGGGSYEQYF. V is TRBV6-1 and J is TRBJ2-7, with 8 positions matching TRBD2. V gave up 2 bases and J gave up 1 base; unmatched junction bases: 7. The CDR3 runs to 16 residues. Germline CDR1 MNHNS, CDR2 SASEGT.

This clone appeared a single time. At one end the junction does not follow the germline gene, possibly because of a read error. The V call is TRBV15, the J call TRBJ2-1; a possible D gene is TRBD2 (6 bases). This CDR3 spans 16 amino acids. Germline loops: CDR1 LNHNV, CDR2 YYDKDF (reference sequence). DNA of the CDR3: TGTGCCACCAGCAGAGGGCTAGCGCCCTCCGACAATGAGCAGTTCTTC. It translates to CATSRGLAPSDNEQFF.

The CDR3 DNA sequence: TGTGCCAGCCTTGGGGCTAGCGGGTTTAGAAACGAGCAGTACTTC. As protein: CASLGASGFRNEQYF. This chain joins TRBV27 and TRBJ2-7, with 8 bases aligning to TRBD2. The germline CDR1 and CDR2 sequences are MNHEY and SMNVEV (reference sequence). Unmatched junction bases numbered 14, after V lost 8 bases and J lost 5 bases. The CDR3 is 15 amino acids.

V and J are TRBV28 and TRBJ1-1, with 9 nucleotides matching TRBD1. The germline V gene encodes CDR1 MDHEN and CDR2 SYDVKM. After removal of 5 bases from V and 11 bases from J, the junction contained 6 bases not matched to a gene. The CDR3 consists of 12 residues. The CDR3 sequence is CASSLDRGAAFF. The CDR3 nucleotides read TGTGCCAGCAGTCTAGACAGGGGGGCGGCTTTCTTT.

The chain employs TRBV11-3 and TRBJ2-7; D may be TRBD1 (5 bases). The CDR3 totals 14 residues. Trimming took 1 base from V and 2 from J, leaving 9 bases between them. CDR1 is SGHNT, CDR2 YENEEA, per germline. In DNA, the CDR3 is TGTGCCAGCAGCTTAGGACAGACAGCCTACGAGCAGTACTTC. Its translation is CASSLGQTAYEQYF. Combining the CDR3 with reference TRBV11-3 and TRBJ2-7 gives the whole variable domain EAGVVQSPRYKIIEKKQPVAFWCNPISGHNTLYWYLQNLGQGPELLIRYENEEAVDDSQLPKDRFSAERLKGVDSTLKIQPAELGDSAVYLCASSLGQTAYEQYFGPGTRLTVT.

The chain has TRBV15 and TRBJ1-2; 7 bases agree with TRBD1. Trimming cost V 0 bases and J 8 bases; bases outside gene matches: 6. Germline V gene data show CDR1 as LNHNV and CDR2 as YYDKDF (reference sequence). The CDR3 loop spans 14 amino acids. The DNA of the CDR3 is TGTGCCACCAGCAGAGATCGGCAGGGACAGGGCTACACCTTC. Translation gives CATSRDRQGQGYTF.

V usage is TRBV7-9 and J usage is TRBJ2-2; weak D call: TRBD2 (6 bases). This CDR3 contains 17 residues. The V gene lost 4 bases and the J gene lost 6 bases, with 21 bases spanning the gap. Germline assignment: CDR1 SEHNR and CDR2 FQNEAQ (reference sequence). CDR3 protein: CASSSQDIEWGAGELFF. The CDR3 bases are TGTGCCAGCAGCTCACAAGATATCGAATGGGGGGCCGGGGAGCTGTTTTTT.

This clone was detected only a few times. The chain is built from TRBV28 and TRBJ1-5; possibly TRBD1 for D (6 bases). Trimming cost V 10 bases and J 0 bases, with 16 bases left between them. CDR3 size: 15 residues. Germline V gene lookup returns CDR1 MDHEN and CDR2 SYDVKM. The CDR3 loop reads CATSGGLYSNQPQHF. CDR3 coding DNA: TGTGCCACCTCGGGGGGCCTTTATAGCAATCAGCCCCAGCATTTT.

The V gene is TRBV4-3, the J gene TRBJ2-1, with 8 bases identical to TRBD1. CDR1 and CDR2 (germline): LGHNA, YSLEER. CDR3 length: 15 residues. With V trimmed by 2 bases and J by 4 bases, 4 bases remained unmatched. The DNA for the CDR3 is TGCGCCAGCAGCCAACAGACAGGGGCATACAATGAGCAGTTCTTC. Translating it yields CASSQQTGAYNEQFF.

This clone has only one observation. The rearrangement joins TRBV9 to TRBJ2-5; 7 bases map to TRBD2. This CDR3 has 14 amino acids. Losses at the gene ends were 0 bases for V and 2 bases for J; bases not matched to a gene: 1. Germline CDR1 SGDLS, CDR2 YYNGEE. In DNA form, the CDR3 reads TGTGCCAGCAGCGTAGGGGGGGGGCAAGAGACCCAGTACTTC. Its translation is CASSVGGGQETQYF.

V usage is TRBV7-3 and J usage is TRBJ2-3, with D possibly matching TRBD2 (5 bases). With 5 bases removed from V and 0 bases from J, the gap between germline ends came to 12 bases. This CDR3 region has 15 residues. Germline V gene lookup returns CDR1 SGHTA and CDR2 FQGTGA. The CDR3: CASSPTRASTDTQYF. For the CDR3, the DNA is TGTGCCAGCAGCCCAACGAGGGCCAGCACAGATACGCAGTATTTT.

The chain combines TRBV6-5 with TRBJ1-2; perhaps TRBD1 as D (5 bases). CDR3 length: 15 amino acids. Trimming removed 7 bases from V and 4 bases from J, with 19 bases in between. The germline V gene has CDR1 MNHEY and CDR2 SVGAGI. The CDR3 DNA reads TGTGCCAGCATGATGGGTGGCAGGGAAGGCTATGGCTACACCTTC. Its protein is CASMMGGREGYGYTF.